The clone carrying this TCR beta chain appeared a few times. What it binds is unknown. Extracted RNA was reverse transcribed, and the resulting cDNA served as sequencing template. Measured with immunoSEQ multiplex PCR; TCRdb has only the in-frame clones, and not every one. The data show 98,000 or so clones, roughly three fifths seen once. Treatment in this sample: oral pan-JAK inhibitor, 5-10 mg twice daily. Sorting of CD4+ and CD8+ T cells was performed on PBMCs. This record comes from a study of CD8+ T cells in alopecia areata. Study-level points and caveats: Scalp lesions, especially in alopecia totalis/universalis, had higher clonality than normal scalp.

This CDR3 has 15 amino acids. The J segment lost 2 bases and the V segment lost 3 bases, leaving 7 bases of the junction unmatched. CDR1 is LNHDA, CDR2 SQIVND, per germline (reference sequence). The chain joins TRBV19 to TRBJ2-7, with TRBD2 matching 7 bases. The sample here was CD8+ T cells sorted from blood, taken at week 4, from a patient treated with tofacitinib. The clonotype originates from a human donor with alopecia areata. CDR3 DNA sequence: TGTGCCAGTAGTATCGGCGGGAGAGGGGCCTACGAGCAGTACTTC. It codes for CASSIGGRGAYEQYF.